The 24 T cell receptor beta chains below come from one sample, sequenced in a study of blood T cell repertoires in COVID-19. Clones were sequenced by immunoSEQ multiplex PCR, and TCRdb holds only the in-frame ones, with some missing. The sample includes approximately 230,000 clones, 80% to 90% of them seen just once. The sample consisted of PBMCs or T cells enriched from blood (not recorded which). The receptors derive from a man younger than 35 who had recovered from COVID-19.

J is TRBJ2-1 and V is TRBV11-3; D is possibly TRBD2 (5 bases). The V end was cut by 6 bases, the J end by 8 bases, with 14 bases between. CDR3 length equals 13 residues. The germline gives CDR1 SGHNT, CDR2 YENEEA. The CDR3 loop reads CASSASSGDEQFF. CDR3 coding DNA: TGTGCCAGCAGTGCCTCCAGCGGTGATGAGCAGTTCTTC.

The rearrangement joins TRBV10-3 to TRBJ2-3; 14 bases align to TRBD2. The germline CDR1 and CDR2 sequences are ENHRY and SYGVKD. The CDR3 is 16 amino acids. Trimming at V came to 3 bases and at J to 5 bases, leaving 4 bases not matched to a gene. In DNA form, the CDR3 reads TGTGCCATCAGTGACCTAGGACTAGCGGGGGGAGATACGCAGTATTTT. Its translation: CAISDLGLAGGDTQYF.

J is TRBJ2-1 and V is TRBV5-1; 8 bases line up with TRBD1. Germline assignment: CDR1 SGHRS and CDR2 YFSETQ. This CDR3 region has 20 residues. V lost 2 bases, J lost 1 base, and 17 bases stayed unmatched. Here the CDR3 reads CASSLSHRDRKIFSYNEQFF. CDR3 nucleotide sequence: TGCGCCAGCAGCTTAAGTCACCGGGACAGGAAAATTTTTTCCTACAATGAGCAGTTCTTC.

The chain carries TRBV25-1 and TRBJ2-7; D perhaps matches TRBD2 (6 bases). CDR1 is MGHDK and CDR2 is SYGVNS in the germline V gene. The V and J ends lost 11 bases and 8 bases respectively, with 13 bases between them. This CDR3 contains 10 residues. The CDR3 sequence is CAVEGGKQYF. CDR3 DNA: TGTGCCGTCGAGGGAGGAAAGCAGTACTTC.

This chain uses TRBV4-1 with TRBJ2-7, with a possible D match to TRBD1 (5 bases). The germline gives CDR1 MGHRA, CDR2 YSYEKL. V lost 3 bases to trimming and J lost 5 bases, with 14 bases between them. CDR3 length: 14 amino acids. CDR3 nucleotide sequence: TGCGCCAGCAGCCACCCAGGGTTAGGGGACGAGCAGTACTTC. It specifies CASSHPGLGDEQYF.

This chain connects TRBV5-1 to TRBJ1-6; TRBD1 aligns across 7 bases. Losses at the gene ends were 5 bases for V and 8 bases for J; bases not matched to a gene: 7. Germline V CDR1 and CDR2: SGHRS, YFSETQ. The CDR3 spans 14 residues. The CDR3: CASSRTGGDSPLHF. CDR3 nucleotides: TGCGCCAGCAGTCGGACAGGAGGGGATTCACCCCTCCACTTT.

The chain recombines TRBV4-1 with TRBJ1-3, with 9 bases matching TRBD1. The CDR3 runs to 18 residues. The V and J ends lost 0 bases and 3 bases, in that order; junction bases with no gene match: 9. CDR1 MGHRA and CDR2 YSYEKL come from the germline V gene. CDR3 sequence (DNA): TGCGCCAGCAGCCAAGATGGCGGACAGGGGTATAGTGGAAACACCATATATTTT. Translated: CASSQDGGQGYSGNTIYF.

The chain is built from TRBV5-1 and TRBJ1-3, with 9 positions matching TRBD1. Germline lookup yields CDR1 SGHRS and CDR2 YFSETQ. The CDR3 runs to 14 residues. After removal of 4 bases from V and 5 bases from J, the junction contained 4 bases not matched to a gene. DNA of the CDR3: TGCGCCAGCAGCACCGGGACAGGGCGAAACACCATATATTTT. Protein sequence: CASSTGTGRNTIYF. Filled out from reference TRBV5-1 and TRBJ1-3, the complete variable domain reads KAGVTQTPRYLIKTRGQQVTLSCSPISGHRSVSWYQQTPGQGLQFLFEYFSETQRNKGNFPGRFSGRQFSNSRSEMNVSTLELGDSALYLCASSTGTGRNTIYFGEGSWLTVV.

The genes are TRBV5-1 and TRBJ2-7, with 8 bases lining up with TRBD2. This CDR3 region has 15 residues. Trimming cost V 3 bases and J 9 bases; bases outside gene matches: 14. The germline gives CDR1 SGHRS, CDR2 YFSETQ. The CDR3 region has the DNA TGCGCCAGCAGCTCAGGGTCGGGAGGGTTCGAGGCGCAGTACTTC. As protein: CASSSGSGGFEAQYF.

This clone was seen a handful of times. The J gene is TRBJ1-2, the V gene TRBV27, with 7 nucleotides matching TRBD1. Germline assignment: CDR1 MNHEY and CDR2 SMNVEV (reference sequence). This CDR3 region has 15 residues. J was trimmed by 6 bases and V by 5 bases; bases with no gene match: 12. CDR3 DNA sequence: TGTGCCAGCAGTCCCCGGGAGGGGGCAAACAATGGCTACACCTTC. The encoded protein is CASSPREGANNGYTF.

This clone was counted once. The V and J genes are TRBV6-1 and TRBJ2-2; D may be TRBD1 (7 bases). The V and J ends lost 0 bases and 0 bases respectively, with 20 bases between them. Germline-derived CDR1 and CDR2 are MNHNS and SASEGT. The CDR3 totals 20 residues. The chain's CDR3 is CASSEARGQFLISNTGELFF. The CDR3 bases are TGTGCCAGCAGTGAAGCGCGGGGACAGTTTTTAATTTCGAACACCGGGGAGCTGTTTTTT.

This clone appeared a single time. The V call is TRBV27, the J call TRBJ1-5; 7 bases agree with TRBD1. Germline CDR1 reads MNHEY; CDR2 reads SMNVEV (reference sequence). The J segment lost 6 bases and the V segment lost 3 bases, leaving 5 bases of the junction unmatched. The CDR3 totals 14 residues. CDR3 amino acids: CASSFGGGGQPQHF. The CDR3 DNA is TGTGCCAGCAGTTTCGGAGGGGGCGGTCAGCCCCAGCATTTT.

This clone occurred a few times. The gene calls are TRBV16 and TRBJ1-2; 9 bases match TRBD1. The germline V gene encodes CDR1 KGHSY and CDR2 FQNENV. V dropped 3 bases and J dropped 6; count of bases not matched to a gene: 8. The CDR3 is made up of 15 amino acids. In DNA form, the CDR3 reads TGTGCCAGCAGCCAGACCGGGACAGGGACAGATGGCTACACCTTC. Translation: CASSQTGTGTDGYTF. Complete variable domain (other parts from reference TRBV16 and TRBJ1-2): GEEVAQTPKHLVRGEGQKAKLYCAPIKGHSYVFWYQQVLKNEFKFLISFQNENVFDETGMPKERFSAKCLPNSPCSLEIQATKLEDSAVYFCASSQTGTGTDGYTFGSGTRLTVV.

The chain recombines TRBV6-2 or TRBV6-3 with TRBJ2-5, with 7 bases fitting TRBD2. J gave up 5 bases and V 0 bases, and 21 bases lay outside the gene matches. There are 20 residues in the CDR3. Per the germline V gene, CDR1 is MNHEY and CDR2 is SVGEGT. CDR3 residues: CASSYSRLTKRGESRETQYF. CDR3 DNA sequence: TGTGCCAGCAGTTACTCGAGGCTTACGAAGCGGGGAGAAAGCCGGGAGACCCAGTACTTC.

The rearrangement uses TRBV7-2 and TRBJ2-1, with 10 bases lining up with TRBD1. The V gene's germline CDR1 is SGHTA and CDR2 FQGNSA. J was trimmed by 7 bases and V by 5 bases; bases with no gene match: 8. This CDR3 spans 15 amino acids. CDR3: CASSRGQGNRNEQFF. For the CDR3, the DNA is TGTGCCAGCAGCCGGGGACAGGGGAACAGGAATGAGCAGTTCTTC. The variable domain in full, completed from reference TRBV7-2 and TRBJ2-1, reads GAGVSQSPSNKVTEKGKDVELRCDPISGHTALYWYRQSLGQGLEFLIYFQGNSAPDKSGLPSDRFSAERTGGSVSTLTIQRTQQEDSAVYLCASSRGQGNRNEQFFGPGTRLTVL.

The rearrangement joins TRBV7-2 to TRBJ1-2, with a weak D call TRBD1 (6 bases). V was pared by 3 bases and J by 3 bases, with 8 bases between. This CDR3 contains 13 residues. Germline assignment: CDR1 SGHTA and CDR2 FQGNSA. CDR3 nucleotide sequence: TGTGCCAGCAGCTTGGACAGCTACTATGGCTACACCTTC. Translated, it gives CASSLDSYYGYTF.

The rearrangement links TRBV18 to TRBJ2-7; TRBD2 might be the D (6 bases). Trimming left V 2 bases short and J 3 bases short, with 17 bases between. This CDR3 has 16 residues. Germline V gives CDR1 KGHSH, CDR2 LQKENI. CDR3: CASSPGGIRDDYEQYF. DNA for the CDR3: TGTGCCAGCTCACCAGGGGGGATACGGGACGACTACGAGCAGTACTTC.

The chain joins TRBV6-2 or TRBV6-3 to TRBJ2-1; the match to TRBD2 covers 11 bases. Germline CDR1 is MNHEY and CDR2 is SVGEGT. V shed 2 bases, J shed 0 bases, and the junction held 15 bases outside the gene matches. This CDR3 has 21 residues. The CDR3 protein is CASSYGLAGGLLPISYNEQFF. Here the CDR3 DNA reads TGTGCCAGCAGTTACGGTCTAGCGGGGGGCCTTCTACCAATCTCCTACAATGAGCAGTTCTTC.

This chain joins TRBV6-5 and TRBJ1-5; 10 bases are a match to TRBD1. The CDR3 consists of 15 residues. Germline lookup yields CDR1 MNHEY and CDR2 SVGAGI. The junction had 6 bases not matched to a gene; V was cut back by 5 bases and J by 5 bases. The CDR3 region has the DNA TGTGCCAGCAGTAGGGGGACAGGGGTGTATCAGCCCCAGCATTTT. Translation gives CASSRGTGVYQPQHF.

This chain links TRBV2 with TRBJ2-7; 10 positions match TRBD2. V lost 8 bases and J lost 0; bases outside the gene matches: 1. This CDR3 contains 13 residues. The germline V gene has CDR1 SNHLY and CDR2 FYNNEI. CDR3 coding DNA: TGTGCCAGCTCTAGCGGGAGCTCCTACGAGCAGTACTTC. It is translated as CASSSGSSYEQYF.

This clone appeared once. J is TRBJ1-4 and V is TRBV30, with D unresolved. Germline lookup yields CDR1 GTSNPN and CDR2 SVGIG (reference sequence). CDR3 length: 13 residues. V gave up 2 bases and J gave up 8 bases, with 12 bases separating them. The CDR3 sequence: CAWSYSSLEKLFF. CDR3 bases: TGTGCCTGGAGTTATTCCAGTCTCGAAAAACTGTTTTTT.

In this sample, this clone is medium-sized. This rearrangement joins TRBV19 to TRBJ1-1, with no clear D. V lost 6 bases to trimming and J lost 4 bases, with 12 bases between them. Germline CDR1 is LNHDA and CDR2 is SQIVND (reference sequence). This CDR3 contains 13 residues. CDR3 amino acids: CASRLSGGTEAFF. CDR3 nucleotide sequence: TGTGCCAGTAGGCTTTCGGGAGGCACTGAAGCTTTCTTT.

The chain carries TRBV30 and TRBJ2-6; the D gene is possibly TRBD2 (5 bases). Germline CDR1 and CDR2: GTSNPN and SVGIG (reference sequence). This CDR3 has 15 residues. V lost 2 bases, J lost 3 bases, and 11 bases lay in between. The CDR3 here is CAWSPLEFGANVLTF. The CDR3 coding sequence is TGTGCCTGGAGTCCACTAGAATTTGGGGCCAACGTCCTGACTTTC.

V gene TRBV19 combines with J gene TRBJ2-5; perhaps TRBD1 as D (10 bases). This CDR3 is 17 amino acids long. V shed 6 bases and J shed 2 bases, with 22 bases lying between them. Per the germline V gene, CDR1 is LNHDA and CDR2 is SQIVND (reference sequence). The CDR3 is CASSRGTGAGGQETQYF. In DNA form, the CDR3 reads TGTGCCAGTAGCAGGGGGACAGGGGCGGGAGGGCAAGAGACCCAGTACTTC.